These 28 T cell receptor beta chains were sequenced from one sample in a study of blood T cell repertoires in COVID-19. The data were produced by immunoSEQ multiplex PCR, yet TCRdb's version contains in-frame clones alone and is incomplete. This table holds about 360,000 clones, around 90% found once. Material: PBMCs or T cells enriched from blood (not recorded which). Receptors originate from a woman in her thirties or forties with acute COVID-19.

The gene calls are TRBV5-1 and TRBJ2-2, with 10 nucleotides matching TRBD2. V gave up 0 bases and J gave up 1 base; unmatched junction bases: 3. The CDR3 is 17 residues long. Germline CDR1 and CDR2: SGHRS and YFSETQ. The CDR3 is CASSLAGLAMNTGELFF. CDR3 sequence (DNA): TGCGCCAGCAGCTTGGCGGGACTAGCGATGAACACCGGGGAGCTGTTTTTT.

The J gene is TRBJ2-5, the V gene TRBV4-2; 7 bases are shared with TRBD2. CDR3 length equals 16 residues. After removal of 2 bases from V and 2 bases from J, the junction contained 8 bases not matched to a gene. The V gene's germline CDR1 is LGHNA and CDR2 YNFKEQ. In DNA, the CDR3 is TGTGCCAGCAGCCAAAGGCCCTTGGGGGGGCAAGAGACCCAGTACTTC. It yields the protein CASSQRPLGGQETQYF.

This clone was seen once. The chain couples TRBV30 to TRBJ2-5; 8 nucleotides line up with TRBD1. V shed 4 bases and J 2 bases; nucleotides not matched to a gene: 6. There are 14 residues in the CDR3. Germline V CDR1 and CDR2: GTSNPN, SVGIG (reference sequence). CDR3 protein: CAWTRQGKQETQYF. The CDR3 nucleotides read TGTGCCTGGACCAGACAGGGGAAGCAAGAGACCCAGTACTTC.

The V gene is TRBV6-5, the J gene TRBJ2-1, with D possibly TRBD2 on 6 matching bases. Germline lookup yields CDR1 MNHEY and CDR2 SVGAGI. Trimming cost V 5 bases and J 8 bases, with 10 bases left between them. CDR3 length: 12 residues. CDR3 coding DNA: TGTGCCAGCAGTCAGACTAGGTATGAGCAGTTCTTC. It translates to CASSQTRYEQFF.

As to this clone: Other DNA sequences in the sample encode the same CDR3. The V and J genes are TRBV7-9 and TRBJ1-5; tentative D call: TRBD1 (5 bases). This CDR3 is built from 14 residues. Germline CDR1 and CDR2: SEHNR and FQNEAQ (reference sequence). V dropped 0 bases and J dropped 4 bases, with 7 bases sitting between them. The CDR3 DNA is TGTGCCAGCAGCTTAGCGGCAGGGAATCAGCCCCAGCATTTT. Translating gives CASSLAAGNQPQHF.

In this sample, this clone turned up once. This chain joins TRBV7-7 and TRBJ2-1, with TRBD2 matching over 8 bases. The V and J ends lost 1 base and 5 bases, in that order; junction bases with no gene match: 1. In germline, CDR1 is SSHAT, CDR2 FNYEAQ (reference sequence). The CDR3 is made up of 14 amino acids. This CDR3 reads CASSLGTSNNEQFF. DNA of the CDR3: TGTGCCAGCAGCTTAGGGACTAGCAACAATGAGCAGTTCTTC.

The V gene is TRBV7-2, the J gene TRBJ1-3; D is unclear. Trimming pared 5 bases from V and 0 bases from J, leaving 17 bases between. CDR3 length: 17 residues. CDR1 is SGHTA, CDR2 FQGNSA, per germline. CDR3 loop: CASSPMSGSLSGNTIYF. CDR3 nucleotide sequence: TGTGCCAGCAGCCCTATGTCGGGTTCACTCTCTGGAAACACCATATATTTT.

The J gene is TRBJ1-1, the V gene TRBV11-2; 9 bases are a match to TRBD1. The V gene's germline CDR1 is SGHAT and CDR2 FQNNGV. Trimming removed 5 bases from V and 8 bases from J; junction bases left unmatched: 9. This CDR3 is 14 amino acids long. The chain's CDR3 is CASSQGLDRGEAFF. CDR3 coding DNA: TGTGCCAGCAGCCAGGGGTTGGACAGGGGCGAAGCTTTCTTT.

The CDR3 loop is CAWSLVNEQFF. The CDR3 coding sequence is TGTGCCTGGAGCCTCGTTAATGAGCAGTTCTTC. This chain joins TRBV30 and TRBJ2-1, with no clear D. Looked up from germline, CDR1 is GTSNPN and CDR2 is SVGIG (reference sequence). The CDR3 spans 11 residues. The germline V and J ends were trimmed by 3 bases and 7 bases, with 7 bases remaining between them.

V usage is TRBV7-8 and J usage is TRBJ1-1, with 7 bases matching TRBD1. The length of the CDR3 is 16 residues. Germline V lookup: CDR1 SGHVS, CDR2 FQNEAQ. J was trimmed by 4 bases and V by 5 bases; bases with no gene match: 13. The CDR3 DNA sequence: TGTGCCAGCAGCCCGAGGAGGGGACAGCTTTTCACTGAAGCTTTCTTT. Protein: CASSPRRGQLFTEAFF.

V and J are TRBV7-9 and TRBJ1-1, with 8 positions matching TRBD1. CDR1 is SEHNR, CDR2 FQNEAQ, per germline (reference sequence). Germline trimming cut 2 bases from V and 1 base from J; bases unmatched to any gene: 9. The CDR3 is made up of 17 amino acids. The CDR3 region is CASSLRDRKGENTEAFF. The CDR3 coding sequence is TGTGCCAGCAGCTTACGGGACAGGAAGGGAGAGAACACTGAAGCTTTCTTT.

This clone was recorded once. This chain uses TRBV2 with TRBJ1-2, with D possibly TRBD1 on 5 matching bases. The germline V and J ends were trimmed by 9 bases and 7 bases, with 9 bases remaining between them. The CDR3 is 10 amino acids. Germline V gene sequence: CDR1 SNHLY, CDR2 FYNNEI. This chain's CDR3 is CARRGSGYTF. The CDR3 region has the DNA TGTGCCAGAAGGGGTTCTGGCTACACCTTC.

The CDR3 nucleotides are TGTGCCTGGATGTCACAGGGGAGGGCTTTCTTT. Protein: CAWMSQGRAFF. The V gene is TRBV30, the J gene TRBJ1-1; the match to TRBD1 covers 7 bases. Germline V CDR1 and CDR2: GTSNPN, SVGIG (reference sequence). This CDR3 has 11 residues. The junction had 7 bases not matched to a gene; V was cut back by 4 bases and J by 11 bases.

V is TRBV11-2 and J is TRBJ2-4, with D unclear. V lost 5 bases and J 7 bases, leaving 6 bases between the germline ends. The germline CDR1 and CDR2 sequences are SGHAT and FQNNGV. This CDR3 contains 11 residues. The DNA of the CDR3 is TGTGCCAGCAGCCACAGTAACATTCAGTACTTC. Encoded protein: CASSHSNIQYF.

The chain employs TRBV7-9 and TRBJ1-1, with TRBD1 as a possible D gene (5 bases). Germline V gene lookup returns CDR1 SEHNR and CDR2 FQNEAQ (reference sequence). The V gene lost 3 bases and the J gene lost 1 base, with 15 bases spanning the gap. There are 16 residues in the CDR3. CDR3 region: CASSFSSPGGNTEAFF. Here the CDR3 DNA reads TGTGCCAGCAGCTTCAGCTCTCCGGGGGGGAACACTGAAGCTTTCTTT.

The chain recombines TRBV6-6 with TRBJ1-6; 10 bases fit TRBD1. This CDR3 spans 14 amino acids. Trimming took 6 bases from V and 10 from J; bases not matched to a gene: 6. Germline V lookup: CDR1 MNHNY, CDR2 SVGAGI (reference sequence). The CDR3 spells CASRVGQGESPLHF. The CDR3 DNA reads as TGTGCCAGCAGAGTTGGACAGGGGGAATCACCCCTCCACTTT.

This chain uses TRBV10-3 with TRBJ1-2; a possible D gene is TRBD1 (6 bases). The CDR3 is 15 residues long. The germline V gene has CDR1 ENHRY and CDR2 SYGVKD. Trimming left V 10 bases short and J 8 bases short, with 26 bases between. The CDR3 spells CATEKNLTGTPGYTF. The CDR3, as DNA: TGTGCCACCGAAAAAAACCTAACCGGGACACCAGGCTACACCTTC.

J is TRBJ2-3 and V is TRBV3-1 (or the pseudogene TRBV3-2); 12 bases fit TRBD2. The CDR3 spans 16 residues. Germline values: CDR1 LGHDT, CDR2 YNNKEL (reference sequence). The ends lost 6 bases at V and 4 bases at J; junction bases unmatched: 8. The CDR3 coding sequence is TGTGCCAGCAGGAACGGGGCTAGCGGGGGGGCAGATACGCAGTATTTT. Amino acids: CASRNGASGGADTQYF.

The chain has TRBV19 and TRBJ2-7, with 7 bases identical to TRBD2. The V segment lost 2 bases and the J segment 4 bases; nucleotides outside the gene matches: 5. Germline V CDR1 and CDR2: LNHDA, SQIVND (reference sequence). The CDR3 spans 14 residues. The CDR3 DNA follows: TGTGCCAGTAGTATAAGTAGAGCGGGGTACGAGCAGTACTTC. Translation: CASSISRAGYEQYF.

The chain's CDR3 is CASGSGGTTDTQYF. The DNA of the CDR3 is TGTGCCAGCGGTAGCGGGGGGACCACAGATACGCAGTATTTT. This chain uses TRBV2 with TRBJ2-3; 10 nucleotides agree with TRBD2. V was pared by 8 bases and J by 2 bases, with 4 bases of the junction left unmatched. The CDR3 is 14 residues long. Germline V gene lookup returns CDR1 SNHLY and CDR2 FYNNEI.

The chain recombines TRBV5-5 with TRBJ1-6, with D possibly being TRBD1 (6 bases). Germline CDR1 and CDR2: SGHKS and YYEKEE (reference sequence). Trimming removed 0 bases from V and 9 bases from J, with 16 bases in between. The length of the CDR3 is 16 residues. In DNA, the CDR3 is TGTGCCAGCAGCTTGGCAACGGGGGGCTGGGGTTCACCCCTCCACTTT. It codes for CASSLATGGWGSPLHF.

The V call is TRBV20-1, the J call TRBJ1-5; no definite D call. The CDR3 has 11 residues. Germline V CDR1 and CDR2: DFQATT, SNEGSKA (reference sequence). As DNA, the CDR3 is TGCAGCGACGGCGGGGATCAGCCCCAGCATTTT. This encodes CSDGGDQPQHF.

This chain connects TRBV7-9 to TRBJ1-2, with unresolved D. CDR1 is SEHNR and CDR2 is FQNEAQ in the germline V gene (reference sequence). Trimming removed 3 bases at V and 8 bases at J, with 22 bases between. The CDR3 has 16 residues. The CDR3 protein is CASSFATGRVFYGYTF. In DNA form, the CDR3 reads TGTGCCAGCAGCTTCGCCACGGGGAGGGTTTTTTACGGCTACACCTTC. Variable domain in full (rest from reference TRBV7-9 and TRBJ1-2): DTGVSQNPRHKITKRGQNVTFRCDPISEHNRLYWYRQTLGQGPEFLTYFQNEAQLEKSRLLSDRFSAERPKGSFSTLEIQRTEQGDSAMYLCASSFATGRVFYGYTFGSGTRLTVV.

The V and J genes are TRBV11-2 and TRBJ2-5; TRBD2 might be the D (6 bases). CDR1 is SGHAT and CDR2 is FQNNGV in the germline V gene. The CDR3 covers 13 residues. The ends were cut back, 4 bases at V and 3 bases at J, with 9 bases in the middle. In DNA, the CDR3 is TGTGCCAGCAGCTCGGGACTGAAAGAGACCCAGTACTTC. This gives the protein CASSSGLKETQYF.

The chain recombines TRBV5-8 with TRBJ1-4; 8 bases are shared with TRBD1. The CDR3 runs 12 residues. With 0 bases clipped from V and 11 bases from J, the junction kept 0 bases outside the gene matches. CDR1 is SGHTS and CDR2 is YDEGEE in the germline V gene. CDR3 in amino acids: CASSLDRGKLFF. In nucleotides, the CDR3 is TGTGCCAGCAGCTTGGACAGGGGGAAACTGTTTTTT.

The V call is TRBV3-1 (or the pseudogene TRBV3-2), the J call TRBJ2-4, with D possibly TRBD2 on 5 matching bases. The CDR3 is made up of 15 amino acids. Germline assignment: CDR1 LGHDT and CDR2 YNNKEL (reference sequence). V lost 0 bases and J lost 4, with 10 bases in between. The CDR3 loop is CASSQDVERKNIQYF. As DNA, the CDR3 is TGTGCCAGCAGCCAAGATGTCGAGCGGAAAAACATTCAGTACTTC.

The chain is built from TRBV5-1 and TRBJ2-2; D perhaps matches TRBD2 (5 bases). The CDR3 totals 11 residues. Per the germline V gene, CDR1 is SGHRS and CDR2 is YFSETQ. Deletions cut 6 bases from V and 6 bases from J, with 6 bases between. The CDR3 sequence: CASTGAGELFF. The CDR3 DNA reads as TGCGCCAGCACCGGGGCCGGGGAGCTGTTTTTT.

The chain combines TRBV5-1 with TRBJ2-2; D unclear. Between the trimmed V and J ends, which lost 0 bases and 5 bases, there was a span of 8 bases. Germline CDR1 and CDR2: SGHRS and YFSETQ. The CDR3 length is 14 residues. CDR3 sequence reads: CASSLDTSTGELFF. The DNA for the CDR3 is TGCGCCAGCAGCTTGGACACCTCTACCGGGGAGCTGTTTTTT.